Listed below are T cell receptor beta chains from one sample, sequenced in a study of OX40 agonist ivuxolimab in advanced cancers. Libraries were prepared by immunoSEQ multiplex PCR; TCRdb keeps only in-frame clonotypes and omits some of them. The sample yields approximately 69,000 clones, around 90% seen once. The sample in question was CD4+ or CD8+ T cells sorted from blood, obtained in a trial of the OX40 agonist ivuxolimab. The receptors shown here come from an adult with an advanced solid tumor such as melanoma, head and neck, liver or kidney cancer. Each CDR3 is given with its conserved first and last residue. D genes are given only for firm matches. Not every row has a clone size; where given, it reads once, few, many or a size class.

J: TRBJ2-7
size: -
D: -
V: TRBV25-1
CDR3: CASSRESLYEQYF
DNA: TGTGCCAGCAGCAGGGAAAGCCTCTACGAGCAGTACTTC

J: TRBJ2-1
size: -
D: TRBD2
V: TRBV30
CDR3: CAWLVGTSGYNEQFF
DNA: TGTGCCTGGCTAGTCGGGACTAGCGGGTACAATGAGCAGTTCTTC

J: TRBJ2-7
size: -
D: -
V: TRBV7-2
CDR3: CASSPGKQAIYEQYF
DNA: TGTGCCAGCAGCCCCGGGAAGCAGGCCATATACGAGCAGTACTTC

J: TRBJ1-5
size: -
D: -
V: TRBV21-1
CDR3: CASSNRKVNNQPQHF
DNA: TGTGCCAGCAGCAATAGAAAAGTAAACAATCAGCCCCAGCATTTT

J: TRBJ2-3
size: -
D: -
V: TRBV6-5
CDR3: CASSYRAQSYTQYF
DNA: TGTGCCAGCAGTTACCGTGCCCAGTCGTATACGCAGTATTTT

J: TRBJ2-2
size: -
D: -
V: TRBV6-5
CDR3: CASSYSGTGYGELFF
DNA: TGTGCCAGCAGTTATTCCGGGACCGGTTACGGGGAGCTGTTTTTT

J: TRBJ1-2
size: once
D: -
V: TRBV6-5
CDR3: CASSYSGFYGYTF
DNA: TGTGCCAGCAGTTACTCGGGGTTCTATGGCTACACCTTC

J: TRBJ2-2
size: -
D: TRBD1
V: TRBV5-1
CDR3: CASSSGTGRKTGELFF
DNA: TGCGCCAGCAGCTCCGGGACAGGGAGAAAAACCGGGGAGCTGTTTTTT

J: TRBJ2-5
size: -
D: TRBD1
V: TRBV5-1
CDR3: CASSLQGAGETQYF
DNA: TGCGCCAGCAGCTTACAGGGGGCCGGAGAGACCCAGTACTTC

J: TRBJ2-5
size: -
D: TRBD1
V: TRBV15
CDR3: CATSRDRSQGQGQRETQYF
DNA: TGTGCCACCAGCAGAGATAGATCCCAGGGACAGGGTCAGAGAGAGACCCAGTACTTC

J: TRBJ1-3
size: -
D: TRBD1
V: TRBV9
CDR3: CASSFRDREINF
DNA: TGTGCCAGCAGCTTCCGGGACAGGGAGATAAATTTT

J: TRBJ2-3
size: -
D: TRBD2
V: TRBV11-3
CDR3: CASSLTSGASTDTQYF
DNA: TGTGCCAGCAGCCTGACTAGCGGAGCAAGCACAGATACGCAGTATTTT

J: TRBJ2-5
size: -
D: TRBD2
V: TRBV9
CDR3: CASSRRLAGQETQYF
DNA: TGTGCCAGCAGCCGGCGACTAGCGGGGCAAGAGACCCAGTACTTC

J: TRBJ2-2
size: -
D: -
V: TRBV2
CDR3: CATHPGGQGNTGELFF
DNA: TGTGCCACCCACCCGGGAGGACAGGGTAACACCGGGGAGCTGTTTTTT

J: TRBJ1-2
size: -
D: -
V: TRBV2
CDR3: CASRGRGWNINGYTF
DNA: TGTGCCAGCAGGGGGCGGGGTTGGAACATTAATGGCTACACCTTC

J: TRBJ2-5
size: -
D: -
V: TRBV28
CDR3: CASRGTQETQYF
DNA: TGTGCCAGCAGGGGGACTCAAGAGACCCAGTACTTC

J: TRBJ2-5
size: -
D: -
V: TRBV2
CDR3: CASSEAVHGPRVWETQYF
DNA: TGTGCCAGCAGTGAAGCGGTTCACGGTCCGAGGGTATGGGAGACCCAGTACTTC

J: TRBJ2-2
size: once
D: -
V: TRBV7-2
CDR3: CASSLTRNTGELFF
DNA: TGTGCCAGCAGCTTAACACGAAACACCGGGGAGCTGTTTTTT

J: TRBJ2-3
size: few
D: -
V: TRBV19
CDR3: CASRKSSTDTQYF
DNA: TGTGCCAGTAGAAAATCTAGCACAGATACGCAGTATTTT

J: TRBJ2-2
size: -
D: -
V: TRBV20-1
CDR3: CSAPGAGELFF
DNA: TGCAGTGCACCAGGGGCCGGGGAGCTGTTTTTT

J: TRBJ2-7
size: -
D: -
V: TRBV5-1
CDR3: CASGRDGYEQYF
DNA: TGCGCCAGCGGTAGGGACGGCTACGAGCAGTACTTC

J: TRBJ2-7
size: -
D: -
V: TRBV7-2
CDR3: CASSRSRGRPVGAYEQYF
DNA: TGTGCCAGCAGCCGCAGCCGCGGGCGCCCCGTCGGGGCCTACGAGCAGTACTTC

J: TRBJ2-7
size: -
D: -
V: TRBV6-5
CDR3: CASSYQRARSYEQYF
DNA: TGTGCCAGCAGTTACCAGCGGGCCCGCTCCTACGAGCAGTACTTC

J: TRBJ1-5
size: -
D: -
V: TRBV6-6
CDR3: CASSYGGTNQPQHF
DNA: TGTGCCAGCAGTTACGGGGGTACCAATCAGCCCCAGCATTTT

J: TRBJ1-2
size: -
D: TRBD1
V: TRBV5-1
CDR3: CASSQGQGDYGYTF
DNA: TGCGCCAGCAGCCAAGGACAGGGGGACTATGGCTACACCTTC

J: TRBJ1-5
size: -
D: -
V: TRBV28
CDR3: CASSPTNGIRNQPQHF
DNA: TGTGCCAGCAGTCCTACGAATGGGATCCGCAATCAGCCCCAGCATTTT

J: TRBJ2-7
size: -
D: TRBD2
V: TRBV28
CDR3: CASTLGAGGYYEQYF
DNA: TGTGCCAGCACCCTAGGGGCGGGAGGTTACTACGAGCAGTACTTC

J: TRBJ2-2
size: -
D: -
V: TRBV9
CDR3: CASSVATGSGELFF
DNA: TGTGCCAGCAGCGTAGCTACGGGGTCCGGGGAGCTGTTTTTT

J: TRBJ1-5
size: -
D: -
V: TRBV7-9
CDR3: CASSSLGSGNQPQHF
DNA: TGTGCCAGCAGCTCCCTGGGGAGCGGCAATCAGCCCCAGCATTTT

J: TRBJ2-5
size: -
D: -
V: TRBV2
CDR3: CASAGGNSQETQYF
DNA: TGTGCCAGCGCAGGGGGGAACTCACAAGAGACCCAGTACTTC

J: TRBJ2-5
size: -
D: TRBD2
V: TRBV10-2
CDR3: CASSDLAGVGETQYF
DNA: TGCGCCAGCAGTGATTTAGCGGGAGTGGGGGAGACCCAGTACTTC

J: TRBJ2-3
size: -
D: TRBD2
V: TRBV7-8
CDR3: CASTVAGADTQYF
DNA: TGTGCCAGCACCGTAGCGGGTGCGGATACGCAGTATTTT

J: TRBJ2-7
size: few
D: TRBD2
V: TRBV15
CDR3: CATSRDRGLVFEQYF
DNA: TGTGCCACCAGCAGAGATAGGGGACTAGTGTTCGAGCAGTACTTC

J: TRBJ1-5
size: -
D: -
V: TRBV28
CDR3: CASSLTVGLNQPQHF
DNA: TGTGCCAGCAGTTTAACAGTAGGCCTCAATCAGCCCCAGCATTTT

J: TRBJ1-5
size: -
D: -
V: TRBV7-9
CDR3: CASSDSGQPQHF
DNA: TGTGCCAGCAGCGATTCTGGGCAGCCCCAGCATTTT

J: TRBJ2-1
size: -
D: -
V: TRBV5-1
CDR3: CASSTSPTDYNEQFF
DNA: TGCGCCAGCAGCACCTCGCCAACGGACTACAATGAGCAGTTCTTC

J: TRBJ1-1
size: -
D: -
V: TRBV9
CDR3: CASSVGYLRGGNTEAFF
DNA: TGTGCCAGCAGCGTAGGGTACCTCAGGGGTGGGAACACTGAAGCTTTCTTT

J: TRBJ2-7
size: -
D: -
V: TRBV29-1
CDR3: CSAQKGPTYEQYF
DNA: TGCAGCGCCCAAAAGGGACCAACCTACGAGCAGTACTTC

J: TRBJ1-2
size: few
D: -
V: TRBV7-8
CDR3: CASSFRGLGYTF
DNA: TGTGCCAGCAGCTTTCGCGGGCTGGGCTACACCTTC

J: TRBJ2-5
size: -
D: TRBD1
V: TRBV30
CDR3: CAWSVRGGGETQYF
DNA: TGTGCCTGGAGTGTACGAGGGGGCGGAGAGACCCAGTACTTC

J: TRBJ1-2
size: -
D: -
V: TRBV27
CDR3: CASRSTYGYTF
DNA: TGTGCCAGCAGAAGCACGTATGGCTACACCTTC

J: TRBJ2-7
size: -
D: -
V: TRBV5-1
CDR3: CASGLGSSYEQYF
DNA: TGCGCCAGCGGCCTGGGTAGCTCCTACGAGCAGTACTTC

J: TRBJ2-7
size: -
D: TRBD2
V: TRBV7-6
CDR3: CASSTTGTSGRYEQYF
DNA: TGTGCCAGCAGCACGACCGGGACTAGCGGGAGGTACGAGCAGTACTTC

J: TRBJ1-5
size: few
D: -
V: TRBV19
CDR3: CASSITNQPQHF
DNA: TGTGCCAGTAGTATTACCAATCAGCCCCAGCATTTT

J: TRBJ2-1
size: -
D: TRBD2
V: TRBV2
CDR3: CASSASLAGDHEQFF
DNA: TGTGCCAGCAGTGCGAGCCTAGCGGGGGACCATGAGCAGTTCTTC

J: TRBJ2-3
size: -
D: -
V: TRBV10-3
CDR3: CAIGEWADTQYF
DNA: TGTGCCATCGGGGAGTGGGCAGATACGCAGTATTTT

J: TRBJ1-2
size: -
D: -
V: TRBV6-5
CDR3: CASTKDRPPYYGYTF
DNA: TGTGCCAGCACAAAAGACAGGCCACCTTACTATGGCTACACCTTC

J: TRBJ2-5
size: -
D: TRBD2
V: TRBV7-9
CDR3: CASSLGGGTSGGETQYF
DNA: TGTGCCAGCAGCTTAGGTGGAGGGACTAGCGGTGGAGAGACCCAGTACTTC

J: TRBJ1-6
size: -
D: TRBD1
V: TRBV7-6
CDR3: CASSWGDSNSPLHF
DNA: TGTGCCAGCAGCTGGGGGGACAGTAATTCACCCCTCCACTTT

J: TRBJ1-5
size: once
D: TRBD1
V: TRBV7-8
CDR3: CASSWDSEQPQHF
DNA: TGTGCCAGCAGTTGGGACAGCGAGCAGCCCCAGCATTTT

J: TRBJ2-3
size: -
D: TRBD2
V: TRBV7-3
CDR3: CASSLGRLRETDTQYF
DNA: TGTGCCAGCAGCTTAGGACGTTTGCGGGAGACAGATACGCAGTATTTT

J: TRBJ2-7
size: -
D: -
V: TRBV11-2
CDR3: CASSFRTEQYF
DNA: TGTGCCAGCAGCTTCCGAACAGAGCAGTACTTC

J: TRBJ1-2
size: -
D: TRBD1
V: TRBV28
CDR3: CASSLTGRNYGYTF
DNA: TGTGCCAGCAGTTTGACAGGGAGAAACTATGGCTACACCTTC

J: TRBJ1-5
size: -
D: -
V: TRBV20-1
CDR3: CSARGDQPQHF
DNA: TGCAGTGCTAGGGGGGATCAGCCCCAGCATTTT

J: TRBJ2-5
size: -
D: -
V: TRBV6-5
CDR3: CASTIGGARRETQYF
DNA: TGTGCCAGCACCATTGGGGGGGCTAGAAGGGAGACCCAGTACTTC

J: TRBJ2-3
size: -
D: -
V: TRBV7-2
CDR3: CASSTKGPRTDTQYF
DNA: TGTGCCAGCAGCACCAAGGGACCTCGCACAGATACGCAGTATTTT

J: TRBJ1-2
size: few
D: TRBD1
V: TRBV5-4
CDR3: CASSLALTGDYGYTF
DNA: TGTGCCAGCAGCTTGGCCCTGACAGGGGACTATGGCTACACCTTC

J: TRBJ2-7
size: -
D: -
V: TRBV7-2
CDR3: CASSLGPGLYEQYF
DNA: TGTGCCAGCAGCTTAGGCCCGGGACTCTACGAGCAGTACTTC

J: TRBJ2-3
size: -
D: TRBD1
V: TRBV6-1
CDR3: CASTALGQGGDTQYF
DNA: TGTGCCAGCACCGCTTTGGGACAGGGTGGAGATACGCAGTATTTT